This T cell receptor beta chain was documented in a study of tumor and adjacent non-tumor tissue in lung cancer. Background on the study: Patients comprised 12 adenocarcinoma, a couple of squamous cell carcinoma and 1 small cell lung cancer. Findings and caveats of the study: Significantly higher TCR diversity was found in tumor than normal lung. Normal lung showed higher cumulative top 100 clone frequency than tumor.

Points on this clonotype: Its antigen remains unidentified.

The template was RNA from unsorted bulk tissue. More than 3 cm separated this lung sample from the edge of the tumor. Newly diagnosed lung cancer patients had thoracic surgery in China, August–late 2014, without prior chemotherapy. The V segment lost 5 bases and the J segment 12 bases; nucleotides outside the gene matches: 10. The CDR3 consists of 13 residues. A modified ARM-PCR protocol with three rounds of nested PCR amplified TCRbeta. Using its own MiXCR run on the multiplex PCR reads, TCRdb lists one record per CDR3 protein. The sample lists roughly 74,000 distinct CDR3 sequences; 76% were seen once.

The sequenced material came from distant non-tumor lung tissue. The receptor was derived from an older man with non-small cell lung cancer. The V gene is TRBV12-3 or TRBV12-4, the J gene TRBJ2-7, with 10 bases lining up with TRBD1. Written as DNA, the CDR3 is TGTGCCAGCAGTGTCGGGACAGGGGTCGATCTGTACTTC. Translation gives CASSVGTGVDLYF.